Listed below are T cell receptor beta chains from one sample, sequenced in a study of Ad26.COV2.S vaccination and SARS-CoV-2 variants. Assay: immunoSEQ multiplex PCR; the TCRdb copy retains only in-frame clones and omits some. The sample lists over 450,000 clones, about nine tenths occurring once. The sample here was peripheral blood, taken in a trial of Ad26.COV2.S vaccine versus placebo. The receptor source for this set is a person aged 18-65 years who received the Ad26.COV2.S COVID-19 vaccine or a placebo. CDR3s include the opening cysteine and the closing phenylalanine or tryptophan. A D gene is named only where the DNA matches it firmly. Size tells how often a clone was seen (once, few, many) or the class of an expanded clone, and some rows leave it out.

j_gene | d_gene | v_gene | abundance | CDR3aa | CDR3nt
TRBJ2-6 | - | TRBV24-1 | - | CATSDTSGANVLTF | TGTGCCACCAGTGATACTTCCGGGGCCAACGTCCTGACTTTC
TRBJ2-3 | - | TRBV5-4 | - | CASSFRGMMADTQYF | TGTGCCAGCAGCTTCCGGGGGATGATGGCAGATACGCAGTATTTT
TRBJ2-5 | - | TRBV29-1 | - | CSVEGLGEQSQETQYF | TGCAGCGTTGAAGGCCTAGGGGAACAATCTCAAGAGACCCAGTACTTC
TRBJ1-3 | - | TRBV28 | - | CASSLLGRRVSGNTIYF | TGTGCCAGCAGTTTATTAGGCAGGAGGGTTTCTGGAAACACCATATATTTT
TRBJ2-7 | - | TRBV18 | - | CASSPRDGESYEQYF | TGTGCCAGCTCCCCCCGGGACGGGGAGAGCTACGAGCAGTACTTC
TRBJ2-1 | TRBD2 | TRBV2 | - | CASSEGVSGRHLGNEQFF | TGTGCCAGCAGTGAAGGGGTTAGCGGGAGACACTTAGGGAATGAGCAGTTCTTC
TRBJ2-7 | - | TRBV3-1/TRBV3-2 | - | CASSPGVGVSYEQYF | TGTGCCAGCAGCCCGGGAGTGGGTGTCTCCTACGAGCAGTACTTC
TRBJ1-2 | - | TRBV28 | once | CASSLMASAIRGFNGYTF | TGTGCCAGCAGTTTAATGGCCAGCGCCATACGAGGATTCAATGGCTACACCTTC
TRBJ2-7 | TRBD2 | TRBV20-1 | - | CSASFSGMVYEQYF | TGCAGTGCTAGTTTCAGCGGGATGGTCTACGAGCAGTACTTC
TRBJ1-3 | TRBD1 | TRBV6-6 | - | CASSNSQGLGNTIYF | TGTGCCAGCAGTAATTCACAGGGGCTCGGAAACACCATATATTTT
TRBJ2-3 | TRBD2 | TRBV30 | - | CAWNPGLAGTDTQYF | TGTGCCTGGAATCCGGGACTAGCGGGCACAGATACGCAGTATTTT
TRBJ1-6 | TRBD1 | TRBV19 | - | CASSIGTGGNSPLHF | TGTGCCAGTAGTATCGGGACAGGTGGTAATTCACCCCTCCACTTT
TRBJ2-1 | TRBD2 | TRBV4-1 | - | CASSQLIGTSGRYNEQFF | TGCGCCAGCAGCCAACTAATCGGGACTAGCGGGCGCTACAATGAGCAGTTCTTC
TRBJ2-1 | - | TRBV18 | - | CASSQTEPDWGFF | TGTGCCAGCTCACAGACAGAACCCGATTGGGGGTTCTTC